The 20 T cell receptor beta chains given below trace back to one sample, sequenced in a study of T cell changes during pregnancy in multiple sclerosis. Method: immunoSEQ multiplex PCR; TCRdb's copy keeps in-frame clones and lacks some. The sample yields about 49,000 clones, 85% to 90% seen once. The sample here was peripheral blood, taken after pregnancy. These receptors all come from a female donor in good health, enrolled as a control in a pregnancy study.

In DNA, the CDR3 is TGTGCCAGCAGCAAAGGACTAGCGGGAGCCCGGGAGCAGTTCTTC. It encodes CASSKGLAGAREQFF. This sequence joins TRBV28 and TRBJ2-1; 13 bases align to TRBD2. Germline CDR1 is MDHEN and CDR2 is SYDVKM. Trimming at V came to 6 bases and at J to 10 bases, leaving 9 bases not matched to a gene. CDR3 length: 15 residues.

The chain couples TRBV11-2 to TRBJ2-5, with 7 bases that match TRBD2. V was clipped by 5 bases and J by 6 bases; unmatched bases: 15. Germline CDR1 reads SGHAT; CDR2 reads FQNNGV. The CDR3 runs 16 residues. The CDR3 DNA follows: TGTGCCAGCAGCCGCTCATCTAGCGGATCGTCCAAGACCCAGTACTTC. Protein: CASSRSSSGSSKTQYF. Variable domain in full (rest from reference TRBV11-2 and TRBJ2-5): EAGVAQSPRYKIIEKRQSVAFWCNPISGHATLYWYQQILGQGPKLLIQFQNNGVVDDSQLPKDRFSAERLKGVDSTLKIQPAKLEDSAVYLCASSRSSSGSSKTQYFGPGTRLLVL.

The V gene is TRBV10-3, the J gene TRBJ1-2; 9 nucleotides align to TRBD1. The CDR3 is 15 residues long. V trimming: 5 bases; J trimming: 8 bases; junction bases outside the gene matches: 12. CDR1 ENHRY and CDR2 SYGVKD come from the germline V gene. CDR3 protein: CAISHKTGQGYGYTF. As DNA, the CDR3 is TGTGCCATCAGTCATAAAACGGGACAGGGATACGGCTACACCTTC.

The chain combines TRBV5-1 with TRBJ2-1; possibly TRBD2 for D (6 bases). The germline gives CDR1 SGHRS, CDR2 YFSETQ. This CDR3 has 19 residues. Trimming took 4 bases from V and 0 from J, leaving 23 bases between them. Here the CDR3 reads CASSITGISGISSYNEQFF. DNA of the CDR3: TGCGCCAGCAGCATCACCGGGATTAGCGGTATAAGCTCCTACAATGAGCAGTTCTTC.

The V call is TRBV2, the J call TRBJ2-3; 8 nucleotides line up with TRBD2. V lost 10 bases and J lost 2; bases outside the gene matches: 5. From germline, CDR1 is SNHLY and CDR2 FYNNEI. This CDR3 is built from 13 residues. CDR3 DNA: TGTGCCACGGCGGGGGGATACACAGATACGCAGTATTTT. It translates to CATAGGYTDTQYF.

The chain is built from TRBV5-6 and TRBJ1-5, with 8 bases aligning to TRBD1. V was clipped by 0 bases and J by 2 bases; unmatched bases: 1. Per germline, CDR1 SGHDT and CDR2 YYEEEE. There are 15 residues in the CDR3. CDR3 in DNA: TGTGCCAGCAGCTTGGCGGGACAGGGCAATCAGCCCCAGCATTTT. Its protein product is CASSLAGQGNQPQHF. Looking up the rest from reference TRBV5-6 and TRBJ1-5 gives the full variable domain: DAGVTQSPTHLIKTRGQQVTLRCSPKSGHDTVSWYQQALGQGPQFIFQYYEEEERQRGNFPDRFSGHQFPNYSSELNVNALLLGDSALYLCASSLAGQGNQPQHFGDGTRLSIL.

The V and J genes are TRBV5-1 and TRBJ1-2; tentatively, D is TRBD1 (6 bases). Germline CDR1 is SGHRS and CDR2 is YFSETQ. Trimming removed 4 bases from V and 3 bases from J, with 10 bases in between. The length of the CDR3 is 13 residues. This CDR3 is CASSRGGDYGYTF. CDR3 sequence (DNA): TGCGCCAGCAGCCGCGGGGGCGACTATGGCTACACCTTC.

The chain recombines TRBV5-6 with TRBJ1-2; TRBD1 might be the D (5 bases). The germline gives CDR1 SGHDT, CDR2 YYEEEE. The CDR3 spans 14 residues. Trimming took off 2 bases at V and 1 base at J, with 9 bases between the two ends. The CDR3 DNA is TGTGCCAGCAGCTTAGAGACAGTTAACTATGGCTACACCTTC. Translating gives CASSLETVNYGYTF.

The chain couples TRBV7-9 to TRBJ1-2, with D possibly being TRBD1 (6 bases). The V gene lost 5 bases and the J gene lost 5 bases, with 18 bases spanning the gap. Germline-derived CDR1 and CDR2 are SEHNR and FQNEAQ (reference sequence). This CDR3 spans 15 amino acids. The CDR3 region has the DNA TGTGCCAGCAGCCCGATGATGACAGGAGGATATGGCTACACCTTC. Its translation: CASSPMMTGGYGYTF. The whole variable domain, remainder taken from reference TRBV7-9 and TRBJ1-2, is DTGVSQNPRHKITKRGQNVTFRCDPISEHNRLYWYRQTLGQGPEFLTYFQNEAQLEKSRLLSDRFSAERPKGSFSTLEIQRTEQGDSAMYLCASSPMMTGGYGYTFGSGTRLTVV.

The chain recombines TRBV11-2 with TRBJ2-7; 11 bases fit TRBD1. V was pared by 4 bases and J by 3 bases, with 5 bases of the junction left unmatched. Germline V lookup: CDR1 SGHAT, CDR2 FQNNGV. There are 15 residues in the CDR3. The CDR3 sequence is CASSYGTGGLYEQYF. DNA for the CDR3: TGTGCCAGCAGCTATGGGACAGGGGGACTCTACGAGCAGTACTTC.

The chain is built from TRBV15 and TRBJ2-7; a possible D gene is TRBD2 (5 bases). The CDR3 has 14 residues. From germline, CDR1 is LNHNV and CDR2 YYDKDF (reference sequence). Deletions cut 0 bases from V and 2 bases from J, with 8 bases between. The CDR3 sequence: CATSREDGTYEQYF. In DNA form, the CDR3 reads TGTGCCACCAGCAGAGAAGACGGGACCTACGAGCAGTACTTC.

The gene calls are TRBV5-4 and TRBJ1-1, with a possible D match to TRBD1 (6 bases). From germline, CDR1 is SGHNT and CDR2 YYREEE (reference sequence). This CDR3 contains 15 residues. Trimming shortened V by 4 bases and J by 1 base, and 14 bases separated the two germline ends. The CDR3 DNA reads TGTGCCAGCAGCGGGCGAGGGGGTAGGAACACTGAAGCTTTCTTT. Protein: CASSGRGGRNTEAFF.

This chain connects TRBV7-2 to TRBJ1-2; D is perhaps TRBD1 (6 bases). CDR1 SGHTA and CDR2 FQGNSA come from the germline V gene. The length of the CDR3 is 14 residues. V was clipped by 2 bases and J by 7 bases, with 14 bases between them. For the CDR3, the DNA is TGTGCCAGCAGCTTAAGTAGGCAGGGGTTTGGCTACACCTTC. It translates to CASSLSRQGFGYTF.

The chain uses TRBV5-6 and TRBJ2-5; 7 positions agree with TRBD1. The CDR3 runs 13 residues. J was trimmed by 2 bases and V by 4 bases; bases with no gene match: 2. Germline CDR1 is SGHDT and CDR2 is YYEEEE. The CDR3 sequence: CASSRTGQETQYF. The CDR3 coding sequence is TGTGCCAGCAGCCGGACAGGTCAAGAGACCCAGTACTTC.

V usage is TRBV7-6 and J usage is TRBJ2-5; D is ambiguous. V was clipped by 4 bases and J by 1 base, with 4 bases between them. This CDR3 region has 12 residues. Looked up from germline, CDR1 is SGHVS and CDR2 is FNYEAQ. The chain's CDR3 is CASSSFQETQYF. The CDR3 coding sequence is TGTGCCAGCAGCTCTTTCCAAGAGACCCAGTACTTC. Supplemented by reference TRBV7-6 and TRBJ2-5, the full variable domain reads GAGVSQSPRYKVTKRGQDVALRCDPISGHVSLYWYRQALGQGPEFLTYFNYEAQQDKSGLPNDRFSAERPEGSISTLTIQRTEQRDSAMYRCASSSFQETQYFGPGTRLLVL.

This chain uses TRBV7-9 with TRBJ2-3; 10 bases line up with TRBD1. CDR3 size: 14 residues. CDR1 is SEHNR, CDR2 FQNEAQ, per germline (reference sequence). With V trimmed by 8 bases and J by 0 bases, 2 bases remained unmatched. CDR3 residues: CASGDRGSTDTQYF. CDR3 sequence (DNA): TGTGCCAGCGGGGACAGGGGTAGCACAGATACGCAGTATTTT. The complete variable domain, with remaining parts taken from reference TRBV7-9 and TRBJ2-3, reads DTGVSQNPRHKITKRGQNVTFRCDPISEHNRLYWYRQTLGQGPEFLTYFQNEAQLEKSRLLSDRFSAERPKGSFSTLEIQRTEQGDSAMYLCASGDRGSTDTQYFGPGTRLTVL.

The V call is TRBV4-2, the J call TRBJ2-5; the match to TRBD2 covers 9 bases. Trimming removed 0 bases from V and 5 bases from J; junction bases left unmatched: 7. CDR1 and CDR2 (germline): LGHNA, YNFKEQ. The CDR3 contains 16 residues. CDR3 bases: TGTGCCAGCAGCCAAGATCCGGGACTAGCCGGGGAGACCCAGTACTTC. Protein: CASSQDPGLAGETQYF.

The rearrangement joins TRBV6-1 to TRBJ1-5, with TRBD1 as a possible D gene (6 bases). The CDR3 sequence is 16 residues long. The ends were cut back, 0 bases at V and 7 bases at J, with 16 bases in the middle. The V gene's germline CDR1 is MNHNS and CDR2 SASEGT. CDR3 DNA sequence: TGTGCCAGCAGTGAAGCCCAGGGAGGGGGTCGGCAGCCCCAGCATTTT. This sequence encodes CASSEAQGGGRQPQHF.

The V call is TRBV30, the J call TRBJ2-2; 7 positions match TRBD2. Germline V gene sequence: CDR1 GTSNPN, CDR2 SVGIG (reference sequence). The ends lost 4 bases at V and 0 bases at J; junction bases unmatched: 5. The CDR3 loop spans 15 amino acids. The CDR3 DNA reads TGTGCCTGGATTCGCGGGAGTGCGAACACCGGGGAGCTGTTTTTT. As protein: CAWIRGSANTGELFF.

The chain joins TRBV7-2 to TRBJ1-1; D remains unclear. The V gene's germline CDR1 is SGHTA and CDR2 FQGNSA. The CDR3 extends over 16 amino acids. V was pared by 1 base and J by 3 bases, with 15 bases between. CDR3 sequence reads: CASSLVPTNSHTEAFF. DNA of the CDR3: TGTGCCAGCAGCTTAGTCCCCACAAACAGCCACACTGAAGCTTTCTTT.